The sample holds many counts of the clone carrying this TCR beta chain. These data originate in a study of T-cell reconstitution after alpha-beta-depleted transplantation in children. Preparing the TCRbeta library involved the use of unique molecular identifiers. TCRdb independently ran MiXCR on the PCR reads; one entry per CDR3 protein. The table shows roughly 670,000 distinct CDR3 sequences, with about 12% occurring only once. There are 16 residues in the CDR3. V was cut by 1 base and J by 2 bases, with 13 bases left in between. Germline CDR1 reads KGHDR; CDR2 reads SFDVKD. The chain is built from TRBV24-1 and TRBJ2-5; D possibly corresponds to TRBD1 (5 bases). Sequenced material: PBMCs, taken before TCRalphabeta/CD19-depleted stem cell transplant. The clonotype was recovered from a girl aged 2 to 9 with congenital amegakaryocytic thrombocytopenia, due to receive a stem cell transplant. The DNA of the CDR3 is TGTGCCACCAGTGATTTCGGTCAGGGAAGGCAAGAGACCCAGTACTTC. This gives the protein CATSDFGQGRQETQYF.